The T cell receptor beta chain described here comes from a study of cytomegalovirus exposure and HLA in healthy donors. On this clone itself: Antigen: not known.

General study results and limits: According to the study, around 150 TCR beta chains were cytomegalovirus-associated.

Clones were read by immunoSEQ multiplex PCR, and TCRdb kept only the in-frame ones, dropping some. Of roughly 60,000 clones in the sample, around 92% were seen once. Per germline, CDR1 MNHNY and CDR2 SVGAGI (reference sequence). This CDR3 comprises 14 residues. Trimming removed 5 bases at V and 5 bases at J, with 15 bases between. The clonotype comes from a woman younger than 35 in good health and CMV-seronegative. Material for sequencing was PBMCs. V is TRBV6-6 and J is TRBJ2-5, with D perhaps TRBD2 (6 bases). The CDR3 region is CASSQRLAVETQYF. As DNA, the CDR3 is TGTGCCAGCAGTCAACGATTAGCGGTGGAGACCCAGTACTTC.